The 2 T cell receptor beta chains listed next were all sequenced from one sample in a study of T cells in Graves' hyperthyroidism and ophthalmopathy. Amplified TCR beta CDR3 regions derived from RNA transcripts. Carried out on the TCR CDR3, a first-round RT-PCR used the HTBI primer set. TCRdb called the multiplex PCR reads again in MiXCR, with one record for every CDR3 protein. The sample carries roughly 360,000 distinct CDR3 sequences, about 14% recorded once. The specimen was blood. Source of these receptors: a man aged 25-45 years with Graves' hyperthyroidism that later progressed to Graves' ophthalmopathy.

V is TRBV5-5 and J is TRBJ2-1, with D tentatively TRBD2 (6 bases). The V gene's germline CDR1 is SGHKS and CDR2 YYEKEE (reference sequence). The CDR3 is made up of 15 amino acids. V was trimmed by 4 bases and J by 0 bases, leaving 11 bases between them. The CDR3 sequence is CASSADGSSYNEQFF. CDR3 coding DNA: TGTGCCAGCAGCGCGGACGGGAGCTCCTACAATGAGCAGTTCTTC.

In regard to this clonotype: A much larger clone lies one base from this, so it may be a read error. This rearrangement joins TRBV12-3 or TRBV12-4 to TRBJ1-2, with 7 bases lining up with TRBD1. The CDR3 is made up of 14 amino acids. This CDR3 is CTSSFRGTDYGYTF. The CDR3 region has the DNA TGTACCAGCAGTTTCAGGGGGACTGACTATGGCTACACCTTC.